A single sample gave rise to the 15 T cell receptor beta chains below, sequenced in a study of T cell responses to AZD1222 COVID-19 vaccine. Data came from immunoSEQ multiplex PCR; TCRdb stores just in-frame clones and leaves some out. The profile shows some 160,000 clones, around nine tenths of them singletons. Sequencing was performed on peripheral blood, taken 28 days after the second AZD1222 dose. These receptor sequences come from an adult who received the AZD1222 COVID-19 vaccine.

The chain links TRBV5-6 to TRBJ2-1; D is ambiguous. Germline V gives CDR1 SGHDT, CDR2 YYEEEE. Trimming left V 0 bases short and J 0 bases short, with 7 bases between. This CDR3 is built from 15 residues. Here the CDR3 reads CASSLEPTSYNEQFF. The CDR3 coding sequence is TGTGCCAGCAGCTTGGAACCGACCTCCTACAATGAGCAGTTCTTC. The whole variable domain, remainder taken from reference TRBV5-6 and TRBJ2-1, is DAGVTQSPTHLIKTRGQQVTLRCSPKSGHDTVSWYQQALGQGPQFIFQYYEEEERQRGNFPDRFSGHQFPNYSSELNVNALLLGDSALYLCASSLEPTSYNEQFFGPGTRLTVL.

The rearrangement joins TRBV18 to TRBJ1-6, with D possibly matching TRBD1 (5 bases). The CDR3 runs to 16 residues. Germline CDR1 is KGHSH and CDR2 is LQKENI. V was pared by 4 bases and J by 1 base, with 11 bases between. The CDR3 bases are TGTGCCAGCTCACGGAGGGAGGGGTCCTATAATTCACCCCTCCACTTT. It is translated as CASSRREGSYNSPLHF.

This sequence joins TRBV29-1 and TRBJ1-3, with D perhaps matching TRBD1 (6 bases). Between the trimmed V and J ends, which lost 4 bases and 0 bases, there was a span of 16 bases. Looked up from germline, CDR1 is SQVTM and CDR2 is ANQGSEA. This CDR3 spans 16 amino acids. CDR3 loop: CSVVGDGGGSGNTIYF. The CDR3 nucleotides are TGCAGCGTTGTGGGGGACGGGGGCGGCTCTGGAAACACCATATATTTT.

The chain joins TRBV4-3 to TRBJ1-2; D ambiguous. Trimming took off 0 bases at V and 14 bases at J, with 16 bases between the two ends. CDR1 is LGHNA and CDR2 is YSLEER in the germline V gene. The CDR3 loop spans 13 amino acids. CDR3 region: CASSQDMSRGGTF. CDR3 DNA sequence: TGCGCCAGCAGCCAAGATATGTCCCGAGGAGGAACCTTC.

Note on this clone: This sample includes further DNA sequences coding for the same CDR3. The genes are TRBV12-3 or TRBV12-4 and TRBJ1-1; D gene unclear. The CDR3 runs to 13 residues. V was trimmed by 5 bases and J by 2 bases, leaving 9 bases between them. The CDR3: CASSLGPNTEAFF. Here the CDR3 DNA reads TGTGCCAGCAGTCTTGGACCTAACACTGAAGCTTTCTTT.

Points on this clone: The same CDR3 arises from other DNA sequences in this sample as well. The CDR3 DNA sequence: TGTGCCAGCAGCCAAGGAGGGAACACTGAAGCTTTCTTT. Amino acids: CASSQGGNTEAFF. The chain is built from TRBV3-1 (or the pseudogene TRBV3-2) and TRBJ1-1; unclear D gene. Trimming stripped 1 base from V and 1 base from J, with 4 bases between. The germline CDR1 and CDR2 sequences are LGHDT and YNNKEL (reference sequence). This CDR3 spans 13 amino acids.

This clone was counted once. V gene TRBV27 combines with J gene TRBJ1-1; 8 nucleotides match TRBD1. This CDR3 spans 13 amino acids. CDR1 and CDR2 (germline): MNHEY, SMNVEV (reference sequence). Trimming removed 4 bases from V and 5 bases from J; junction bases left unmatched: 3. The CDR3 DNA sequence: TGTGCCAGCAGTTATGACAGGGGTACTGAAGCTTTCTTT. Protein product: CASSYDRGTEAFF.

This clone appeared a single time. The DNA for the CDR3 is TGTGCCAGCAGTTTTCTCGAGACTACCAACTATGGCTACACCTTC. Its protein product is CASSFLETTNYGYTF. The chain recombines TRBV27 with TRBJ1-2; D is ambiguous. V was cut by 3 bases and J by 2 bases, with 13 bases left in between. In germline, CDR1 is MNHEY, CDR2 SMNVEV (reference sequence). The CDR3 spans 15 residues.

This clone was seen once. The chain couples TRBV10-1 to TRBJ2-7, with 8 bases fitting TRBD1. This CDR3 is built from 15 residues. Germline V gene sequence: CDR1 WNHNN, CDR2 SYGVQD (reference sequence). The V gene end was trimmed by 5 bases and the J gene end by 4 bases; junction bases not matched to a gene: 10. CDR3 sequence: CASSPSDREKYEQYF. CDR3 nucleotide sequence: TGCGCCAGCAGTCCATCGGACAGGGAGAAATACGAGCAGTACTTC.

The rearrangement links TRBV7-9 to TRBJ2-3, with 9 bases that match TRBD1. Unmatched junction bases numbered 5, after V lost 4 bases and J lost 0 bases. From germline, CDR1 is SEHNR and CDR2 FQNEAQ (reference sequence). The CDR3 loop spans 16 amino acids. The CDR3 coding sequence is TGTGCCAGCAGCTCGACAGGGGGTTCTAGCACAGATACGCAGTATTTT. Translation gives CASSSTGGSSTDTQYF.

In this sample, this clone turned up once. CDR3 DNA: TGTGCCAGCAGTGATGTAGGGGTTCAGTCTGAAGCTTTCTTT. It is translated as CASSDVGVQSEAFF. The rearrangement links TRBV2 to TRBJ1-1, with D possibly being TRBD1 (5 bases). The V and J ends lost 3 bases and 6 bases respectively, with 14 bases between them. The CDR3 loop spans 14 amino acids. Germline V lookup: CDR1 SNHLY, CDR2 FYNNEI.

This clone was seen a single time. The chain joins TRBV6-5 to TRBJ2-7; TRBD1 matches 7 bases. Trimming removed 2 bases from V and 3 bases from J; junction bases left unmatched: 4. CDR3 length: 14 amino acids. Germline V CDR1 and CDR2: MNHEY, SVGAGI. DNA for the CDR3: TGTGCCAGCAGTTACGACAGGGATTACTACGAGCAGTACTTC. This translates into CASSYDRDYYEQYF.

The chain employs TRBV10-1 and TRBJ2-3, with 12 bases that match TRBD1. Trimming removed 0 bases from V and 1 base from J; junction bases left unmatched: 8. The CDR3 loop spans 19 amino acids. Germline values: CDR1 WNHNN, CDR2 SYGVQD (reference sequence). The DNA of the CDR3 is TGCGCCAGCAGTGAGTCGACGGGACAGGGGGCTCTCGGCACAGATACGCAGTATTTT. This translates into CASSESTGQGALGTDTQYF.

The rearrangement joins TRBV5-1 to TRBJ1-1; perhaps TRBD1 as D (5 bases). This CDR3 contains 13 residues. Germline V gene data show CDR1 as SGHRS and CDR2 as YFSETQ. The germline V and J ends were trimmed by 5 bases and 5 bases, with 13 bases remaining between them. CDR3 DNA sequence: TGCGCCAGCAGATGGACATTCGGTACTGAAGCTTTCTTT. As protein: CASRWTFGTEAFF.

V is TRBV19 and J is TRBJ1-3; D ambiguous. From germline, CDR1 is LNHDA and CDR2 SQIVND (reference sequence). This CDR3 spans 14 amino acids. Trimming shortened V by 5 bases and J by 2 bases, and 10 bases separated the two germline ends. The DNA for the CDR3 is TGTGCCAGTAGTGGGAGAGGACCTGGAAACACCATATATTTT. It codes for CASSGRGPGNTIYF.